Following are 7 T cell receptor beta chains from one sample sequenced in a study of T cell responses to AZD1222 COVID-19 vaccine. Generated by immunoSEQ multiplex PCR, the TCRdb table keeps only in-frame clones and is missing some. This sample has 100,000 to 150,000 clones, with roughly 90% found just once. Sequences were derived from peripheral blood, sampled on day 0 of AZD1222 vaccination. These receptors were collected from an adult in good health.

The chain uses TRBV29-1 and TRBJ1-1, with TRBD1 matching 7 bases. J was trimmed by 0 bases and V by 1 base; bases with no gene match: 5. CDR1 and CDR2 (germline): SQVTM, ANQGSEA. The CDR3 contains 15 residues. The CDR3: CSVEAIRGLNTEAFF. The CDR3 DNA is TGCAGCGTTGAAGCGATTAGGGGGCTGAACACTGAAGCTTTCTTT.

The chain is built from TRBV5-1 and TRBJ2-7; 7 bases match TRBD2. CDR1 and CDR2 from the germline V gene are SGHRS and YFSETQ. The V gene end was trimmed by 6 bases and the J gene end by 4 bases; junction bases not matched to a gene: 13. The CDR3 extends over 15 amino acids. CDR3 loop: CASTHNVGGMYEQYF. The CDR3 DNA is TGCGCCAGCACCCATAATGTGGGAGGGATGTACGAGCAGTACTTC. Based on the CDR3 plus reference TRBV5-1 and TRBJ2-7, the full variable domain is KAGVTQTPRYLIKTRGQQVTLSCSPISGHRSVSWYQQTPGQGLQFLFEYFSETQRNKGNFPGRFSGRQFSNSRSEMNVSTLELGDSALYLCASTHNVGGMYEQYFGPGTRLTVT.

This sequence joins TRBV27 and TRBJ1-1; D might be TRBD1 (5 bases). Germline-derived CDR1 and CDR2 are MNHEY and SMNVEV (reference sequence). Trimming pared 8 bases from V and 5 bases from J, leaving 9 bases between. The CDR3 sequence is 11 residues long. The CDR3 here is CASGARTEAFF. The CDR3 DNA follows: TGTGCCAGCGGGGCAAGGACTGAAGCTTTCTTT.

V is TRBV9 and J is TRBJ2-5; D not resolved. CDR1 is SGDLS and CDR2 is YYNGEE in the germline V gene. This CDR3 region has 14 residues. V shed 0 bases and J shed 3 bases, with 9 bases lying between them. CDR3 nucleotide sequence: TGTGCCAGCAGCGTAGGCGTGGGAAAAGAGACCCAGTACTTC. This sequence encodes CASSVGVGKETQYF.

This rearrangement joins TRBV6-5 to TRBJ1-4, with unresolved D. The CDR3 has 13 amino acids. Germline-derived CDR1 and CDR2 are MNHEY and SVGAGI. The V gene lost 7 bases and the J gene lost 7 bases, with 13 bases spanning the gap. The CDR3 DNA reads as TGTGCCAGCACCGCCGCGGGTAGTGAAAAACTGTTTTTT. It is translated as CASTAAGSEKLFF.

The chain couples TRBV19 to TRBJ1-5; a weak D match, TRBD1 (5 bases). V gave up 3 bases and J gave up 6 bases, with 12 bases separating them. The CDR3 length is 14 residues. The germline V gene encodes CDR1 LNHDA and CDR2 SQIVND (reference sequence). The DNA for the CDR3 is TGTGCCAGTAGTATCGGAGGGGAAGTTCAGCCCCAGCATTTT. Protein sequence: CASSIGGEVQPQHF.

This clone was picked up a small number of times. The chain is built from TRBV27 and TRBJ2-5, with D hard to call. The CDR3 has 15 residues. Trimming pared 3 bases from V and 2 bases from J, leaving 13 bases between. Germline CDR1 is MNHEY and CDR2 is SMNVEV (reference sequence). The CDR3 coding sequence is TGTGCCAGCAGTTTGCGAGGAAGAGTACAAGAGACCCAGTACTTC. Translating it yields CASSLRGRVQETQYF.